The sequence of this T cell receptor (beta chain) was determined in a study of cytomegalovirus exposure and HLA in healthy donors. Germline loops: CDR1 SGHRS, CDR2 YFSETQ. The CDR3 contains 13 residues. Trimming cost V 1 base and J 7 bases, with 9 bases left between them. Note on this clone: What it recognizes is unknown.

60 Vbeta and 13 Jbeta primers were used in PCR. The data were produced by immunoSEQ multiplex PCR, yet TCRdb's version contains in-frame clones alone and is incomplete. The repertoire holds about 69,000 clones, roughly 68% seen once, with approximately 10% in the top ten. Study outcomes and limitations: When a later analysis compared HLA-associated TCR beta chains with equally common others, the HLA-associated chains turned out to be more clonally expanded and to have lower generation probabilities. Looking again later, the authors saw that most CMV-associated TCR beta chains seemed HLA-restricted. A later analysis associated 15,000 or so TCR beta sequences with HLA alleles at a 0.05 false discovery rate. A missense variant in DCLRE1C was later tied to TCR beta V- and J-gene trimming.

The TCR originated in a woman aged 55-70 years in good health and CMV-seropositive. Sequencing used PBMCs. This sequence joins TRBV5-1 and TRBJ2-1; D might be TRBD1 (6 bases). The CDR3 DNA reads TGCGCCAGCAGCTTGTTAAGGGGGAATGAGCAGTTCTTC. This encodes CASSLLRGNEQFF.